This TCR beta chain was retrieved from a study of cytomegalovirus exposure and HLA in healthy donors. Primers for the PCR totalled 60 Vbeta and 13 Jbeta. TCRdb's table, derived via immunoSEQ multiplex PCR, lists solely in-frame clones and lacks some. Of about 130,000 clones listed, roughly 81% are singletons. All donors participated as healthy donors of bone marrow. Germline V CDR1 and CDR2: KGHSH, LQKENI. V was pared by 2 bases and J by 3 bases, with 5 bases of the junction left unmatched. The CDR3 totals 16 residues. This clone was observed a few times. The chain joins TRBV18 to TRBJ1-1, with 11 bases identical to TRBD1. Sample: PBMCs. The sequence came from a woman under 40 in good health and CMV-seronegative. The CDR3 bases are TGTGCCAGCTCACCAGGGACAGGGGGGCAAGACACTGAAGCTTTCTTT. Translation: CASSPGTGGQDTEAFF. The full variable domain, with the rest looked up from reference TRBV18 and TRBJ1-1, is NAGVMQNPRHLVRRRGQEARLRCSPMKGHSHVYWYRQLPEEGLKFMVYLQKENIIDESGMPKERFSAEFPKEGPSILRIQQVVRGDSAAYFCASSPGTGGQDTEAFFGQGTRLTVV.